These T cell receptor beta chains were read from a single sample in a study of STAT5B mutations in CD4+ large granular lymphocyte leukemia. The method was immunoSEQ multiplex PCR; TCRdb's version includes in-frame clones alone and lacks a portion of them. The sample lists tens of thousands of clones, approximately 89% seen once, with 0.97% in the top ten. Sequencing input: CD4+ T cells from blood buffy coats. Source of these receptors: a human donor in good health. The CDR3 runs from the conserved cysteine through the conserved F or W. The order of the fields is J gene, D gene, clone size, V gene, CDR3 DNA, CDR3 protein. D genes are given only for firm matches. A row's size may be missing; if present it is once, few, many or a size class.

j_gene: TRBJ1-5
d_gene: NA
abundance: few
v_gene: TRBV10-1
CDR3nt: TGCGCCAGCAGTAGCCTGAATCAGCCCCAGCATTTT
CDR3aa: CASSSLNQPQHF

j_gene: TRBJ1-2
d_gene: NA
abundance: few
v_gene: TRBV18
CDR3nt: TGTGCCAGCTCACTACAATGGGAGGCTTATGGCTACACCTTC
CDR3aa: CASSLQWEAYGYTF

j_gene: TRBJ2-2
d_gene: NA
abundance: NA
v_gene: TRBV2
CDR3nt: TGTGCCAGCAACACAGTGAAGAACACCGGGGAGCTGTTTTTT
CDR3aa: CASNTVKNTGELFF

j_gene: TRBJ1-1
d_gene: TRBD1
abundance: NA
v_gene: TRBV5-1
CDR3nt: TGCGCCAGCAGCTTGGGACTAGACAGGGGGCAGGCTTTCTTT
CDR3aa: CASSLGLDRGQAFF

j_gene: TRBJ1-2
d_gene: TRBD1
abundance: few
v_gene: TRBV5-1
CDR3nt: TGCGCCAGCAGCCTGGGACAGACCTATGGCTACACCTTC
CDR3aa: CASSLGQTYGYTF

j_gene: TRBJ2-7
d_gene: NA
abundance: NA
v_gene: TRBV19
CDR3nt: TGTGCCAGTAGTATAAAAGGGGACGAGCAGTACTTC
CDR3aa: CASSIKGDEQYF

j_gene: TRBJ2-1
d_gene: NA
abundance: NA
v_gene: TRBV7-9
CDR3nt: TGTGCCAGCAGCTTAGTTGCCGGGGTCGAGCAGTTCTTC
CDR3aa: CASSLVAGVEQFF

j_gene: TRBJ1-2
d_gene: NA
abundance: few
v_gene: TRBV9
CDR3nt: TGTGCCAGCAGCGTAGACGGACTAACTTATGGCTACACCTTC
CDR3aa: CASSVDGLTYGYTF

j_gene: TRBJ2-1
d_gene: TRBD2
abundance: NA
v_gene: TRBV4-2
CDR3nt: TGTGCCAGCAGCCAAGCCGTTTTACTAGCGGGACCTCATGAGCAGTTCTTC
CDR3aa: CASSQAVLLAGPHEQFF

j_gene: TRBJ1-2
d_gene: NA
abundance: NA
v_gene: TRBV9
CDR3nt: TGTGCCAGCAGCGTAGGAGGACCCACGCTGGGGGCTAACTATGGCTACACCTTC
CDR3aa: CASSVGGPTLGANYGYTF

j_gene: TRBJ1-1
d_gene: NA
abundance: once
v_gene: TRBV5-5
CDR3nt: TGTGCCAGCAGCTTTTGGGCCACTTGGCAGAAGAACACTGAAGCTTTCTTT
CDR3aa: CASSFWATWQKNTEAFF

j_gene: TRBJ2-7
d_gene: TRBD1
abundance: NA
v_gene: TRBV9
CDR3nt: TGTGCCAGCAGCGTAGAAACGGGAAAGGGGGCCTTCGAGCAGTACTTC
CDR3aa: CASSVETGKGAFEQYF

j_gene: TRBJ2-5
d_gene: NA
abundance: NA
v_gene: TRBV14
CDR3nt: TGTGCCAGCAGCCGCCGGGAGACCCAGTACTTC
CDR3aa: CASSRRETQYF

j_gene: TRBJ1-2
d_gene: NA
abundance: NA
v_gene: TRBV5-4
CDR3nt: TGTGCCACGCGACCGCTAAACTTATTCCATGGCTACACCTTC
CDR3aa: CATRPLNLFHGYTF

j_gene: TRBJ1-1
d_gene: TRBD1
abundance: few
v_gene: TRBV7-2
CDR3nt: TGTGCCAGCAGCGGACAGGGAGGAACTGAAGCTTTCTTT
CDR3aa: CASSGQGGTEAFF

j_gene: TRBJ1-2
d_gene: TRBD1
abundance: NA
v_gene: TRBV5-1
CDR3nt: TGCGCCAGCAGCTTGCCCCGGACAGGGAGTGAGAGTAACTATGGCTACACCTTC
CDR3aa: CASSLPRTGSESNYGYTF

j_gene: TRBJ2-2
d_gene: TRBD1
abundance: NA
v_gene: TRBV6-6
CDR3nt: TGTGCCAGCAGCGGACAGGGGGCAACCGGGGAGCTGTTTTTT
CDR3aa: CASSGQGATGELFF

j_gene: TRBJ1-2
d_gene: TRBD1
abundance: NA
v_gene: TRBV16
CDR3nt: TGTGCCAGCAGTCCACAGGGGGCGCTAATTCAGTCTGGCTACACCTTC
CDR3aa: CASSPQGALIQSGYTF

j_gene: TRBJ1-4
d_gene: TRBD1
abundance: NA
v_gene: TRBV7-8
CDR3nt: TGTGCCAGCAGCCAAGCCGGGACAGGGGGAGAAAAACTGTTTTTT
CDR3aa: CASSQAGTGGEKLFF

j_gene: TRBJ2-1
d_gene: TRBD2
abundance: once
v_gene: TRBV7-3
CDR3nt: TGTGCCAGCAGCGCTGGACTAGCGGGATACAATGAGCAGTTCTTC
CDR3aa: CASSAGLAGYNEQFF

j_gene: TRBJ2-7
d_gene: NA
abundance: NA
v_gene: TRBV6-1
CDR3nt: TGTGCCAGCGTGACAACCTACGAGCAGTACTTC
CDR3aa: CASVTTYEQYF

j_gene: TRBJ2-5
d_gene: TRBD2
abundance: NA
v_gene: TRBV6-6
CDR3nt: TGTGCCAGCAGTTACGTAGCTAGCGGGGGGACCCAGTACTTC
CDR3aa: CASSYVASGGTQYF

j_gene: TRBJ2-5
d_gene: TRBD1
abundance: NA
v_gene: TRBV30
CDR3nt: TGTGCCTGGAGTGTAGGACAGGGGGGGACCCAGTACTTC
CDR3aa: CAWSVGQGGTQYF

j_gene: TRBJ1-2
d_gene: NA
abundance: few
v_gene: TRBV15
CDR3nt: TGTGCCACCAGCAGAGCGGACTATGGCTACACCTTC
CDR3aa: CATSRADYGYTF

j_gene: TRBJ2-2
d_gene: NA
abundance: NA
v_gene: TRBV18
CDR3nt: TGTGCCAGCTCACCGCCTAGCGTTGACACCGGGGAGCTGTTTTTT
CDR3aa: CASSPPSVDTGELFF

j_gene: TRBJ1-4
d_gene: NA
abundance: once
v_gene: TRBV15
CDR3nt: TGTGCCACCAGCAGAGATGGGAATGAAAAACTGTTTTTT
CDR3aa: CATSRDGNEKLFF

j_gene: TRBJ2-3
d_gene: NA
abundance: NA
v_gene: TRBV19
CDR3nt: TGTGCCAGTAGTATCGGGCTAGCGAGTTCTGCAGATACGCAGTATTTT
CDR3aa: CASSIGLASSADTQYF

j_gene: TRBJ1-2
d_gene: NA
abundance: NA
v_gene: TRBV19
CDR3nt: TGTGCCAGTAGTACCGGGGGAGGAGTTAACTATGGCTACACCTTC
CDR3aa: CASSTGGGVNYGYTF

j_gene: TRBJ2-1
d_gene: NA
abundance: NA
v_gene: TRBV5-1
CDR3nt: TGCGCCAGCAGCTTGGTTGCGGACTCCTACAATGAGCAGTTCTTC
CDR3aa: CASSLVADSYNEQFF

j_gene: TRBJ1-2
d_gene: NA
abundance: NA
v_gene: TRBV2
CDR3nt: TGTGCCAGCGGGTTCGATAAGGGGGGGGGAGACGGCTACACCTTC
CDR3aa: CASGFDKGGGDGYTF

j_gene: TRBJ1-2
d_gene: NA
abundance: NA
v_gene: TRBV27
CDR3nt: TGTGCCAGCAGTTTATCCGGACTCTATGGCTACACCTTC
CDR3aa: CASSLSGLYGYTF

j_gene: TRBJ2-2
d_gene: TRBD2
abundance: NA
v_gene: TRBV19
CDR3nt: TGTGCCAGTAGTGCCAGACTAGCGGCTACCGGGGAGCTGTTTTTT
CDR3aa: CASSARLAATGELFF

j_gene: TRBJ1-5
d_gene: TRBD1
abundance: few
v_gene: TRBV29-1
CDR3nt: TGCAGCGTTGCTCTCGAGACAGGGCACAATCAGCCCCAGCATTTT
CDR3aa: CSVALETGHNQPQHF

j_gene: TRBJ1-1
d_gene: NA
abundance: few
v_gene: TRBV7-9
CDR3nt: TGTGCCAGCAGCTCCCACAACGCAGCTTTCTTT
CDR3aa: CASSSHNAAFF

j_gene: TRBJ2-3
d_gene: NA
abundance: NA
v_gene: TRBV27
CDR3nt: TGTGCCAGCAGTTTAGGGTACACAGATACGCAGTATTTT
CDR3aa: CASSLGYTDTQYF

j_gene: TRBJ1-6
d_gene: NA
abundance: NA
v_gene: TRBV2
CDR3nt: TGTGCCAGCAGTGTTCGGGCAGGGCAACGGGTTTCACCCCTCCACTTT
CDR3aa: CASSVRAGQRVSPLHF

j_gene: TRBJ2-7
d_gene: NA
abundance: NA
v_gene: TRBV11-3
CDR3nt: TGTGCCAGCAGCTTACAGAGCTACGAGCAGTACTTC
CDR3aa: CASSLQSYEQYF

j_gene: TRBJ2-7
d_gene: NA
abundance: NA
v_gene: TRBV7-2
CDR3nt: TGTGCCAGCAGCTTAGGAGGGGGGAGCTCCTACGAGCAGTACTTC
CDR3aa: CASSLGGGSSYEQYF

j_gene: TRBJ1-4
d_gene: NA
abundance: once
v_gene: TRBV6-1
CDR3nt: TGTGCCAGCAGTGAACAGGTCGAAAAACTGTTTTTT
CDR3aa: CASSEQVEKLFF

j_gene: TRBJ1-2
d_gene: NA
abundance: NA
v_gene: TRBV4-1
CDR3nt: TGCGCCAGCAGCCAACCCCTCTCGAGGGGGACCGCCCGTTATGGCTACACCTTC
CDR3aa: CASSQPLSRGTARYGYTF

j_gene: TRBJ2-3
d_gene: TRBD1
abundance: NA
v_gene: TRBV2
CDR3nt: TGTGCCAGCAGGGGGGGACAGGGAAGGGATACGCAGTATTTT
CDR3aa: CASRGGQGRDTQYF

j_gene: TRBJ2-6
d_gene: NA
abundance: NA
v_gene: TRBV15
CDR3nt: TGTGCCACCAGCAGAGCCTCTGGGACCAACGTCCTGACTTTC
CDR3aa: CATSRASGTNVLTF

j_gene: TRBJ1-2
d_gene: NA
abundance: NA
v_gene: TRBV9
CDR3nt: TGTGCCAGCAGTCCTTTGGACCGACCGGCGCATGGCTACACCTTC
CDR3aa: CASSPLDRPAHGYTF

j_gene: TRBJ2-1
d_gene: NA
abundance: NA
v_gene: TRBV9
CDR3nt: TGTGCCAGCAGCGTAGACGGGGACTCCTACAATGAGCAGTTCTTC
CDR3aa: CASSVDGDSYNEQFF

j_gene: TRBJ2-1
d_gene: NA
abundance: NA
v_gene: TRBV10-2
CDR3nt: TGCGCCAGCAGTGGGATAGGGAGATTTGGTGAGCAGTTCTTC
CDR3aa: CASSGIGRFGEQFF

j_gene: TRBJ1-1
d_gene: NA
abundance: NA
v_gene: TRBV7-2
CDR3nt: TGTGCCAGCAGCCTTAACACTGAAGCTTTCTTT
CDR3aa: CASSLNTEAFF

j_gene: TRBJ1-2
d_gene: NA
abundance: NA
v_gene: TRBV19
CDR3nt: TGTGCCAGTAGTAGAGGGGACTATGGCTACACCTTC
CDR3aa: CASSRGDYGYTF

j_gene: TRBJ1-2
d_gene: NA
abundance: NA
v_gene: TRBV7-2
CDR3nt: TGTGCCAGCAGCTCCACCAGCGGTGTGAGCTATGGCTACACCTTC
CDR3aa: CASSSTSGVSYGYTF

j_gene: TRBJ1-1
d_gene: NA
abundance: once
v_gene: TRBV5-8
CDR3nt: TGTGCCAGCAGCTTCAGGAACACTGAAGCTTTCTTT
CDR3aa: CASSFRNTEAFF

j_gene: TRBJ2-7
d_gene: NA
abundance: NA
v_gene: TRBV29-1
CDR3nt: TGCAGCGCCTCCCGGGGTGGGTACGAGCAGTACTTC
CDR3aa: CSASRGGYEQYF

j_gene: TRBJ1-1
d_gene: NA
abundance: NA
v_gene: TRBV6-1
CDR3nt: TGTGCCAGCAGTACCCGGGAAGGGGACACTGAAGCTTTCTTT
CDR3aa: CASSTREGDTEAFF

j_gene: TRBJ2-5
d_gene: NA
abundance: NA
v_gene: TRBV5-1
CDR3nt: TGCGCCAGCAGCTCCCGACCCCAATTTACGGGTTTACAAGAGACCCAGTACTTC
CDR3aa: CASSSRPQFTGLQETQYF